This entry lists 3 T cell receptor beta chains sequenced from one sample in a study of blood T cell repertoires in COVID-19. Using immunoSEQ multiplex PCR, the repertoire was profiled, and TCRdb retains in-frame clones only, with some absent. The table lists 240,000 or so clones, around 90% of them singletons. The sequenced material came from peripheral blood. The receptors shown here come from a man aged 55 to 70 who had recovered from COVID-19.

V and J are TRBV2 and TRBJ1-1, with no clear D. The germline CDR1 and CDR2 sequences are SNHLY and FYNNEI. The CDR3 has 12 residues. With 3 bases removed from V and 3 bases from J, the gap between germline ends came to 5 bases. The CDR3 is CASSESYTEAFF. The CDR3 region has the DNA TGTGCCAGCAGTGAGTCGTACACTGAAGCTTTCTTT.

J is TRBJ1-5 and V is TRBV5-1; 8 bases map to TRBD1. The CDR3 is 16 residues long. Germline V lookup: CDR1 SGHRS, CDR2 YFSETQ. V lost 1 base, J lost 1 base, and 4 bases stayed unmatched. CDR3 region: CASSLTGGGSNQPQHF. CDR3 bases: TGCGCCAGCAGCTTGACAGGGGGAGGCAGCAATCAGCCCCAGCATTTT.

This chain links TRBV27 with TRBJ1-3; D is uncertain. Looked up from germline, CDR1 is MNHEY and CDR2 is SMNVEV (reference sequence). The CDR3 covers 18 residues. Deletions cut 0 bases from V and 4 bases from J, with 19 bases between. The CDR3 DNA is TGTGCCAGCAGTTTATCGAGGGAGGGTTTTACTACCGGAAACACCATATATTTT. This encodes CASSLSREGFTTGNTIYF.